Below, 3 T cell receptor beta chains from the same sample are listed, as sequenced in a study of cytomegalovirus exposure and HLA in healthy donors. The study ran its PCR with 60 Vbeta and 13 Jbeta primers. Assay: immunoSEQ multiplex PCR; the TCRdb copy retains only in-frame clones and omits some. Among about 220,000 clones listed, over 80% were seen once. Sequenced sample: PBMCs. The receptor source for this set is a boy aged 2-9 years in good health and CMV-seronegative.

The genes are TRBV27 and TRBJ2-7, with TRBD1 matching 12 bases. The CDR3 runs 14 residues. V shed 5 bases and J 6 bases; nucleotides not matched to a gene: 5. Per the germline V gene, CDR1 is MNHEY and CDR2 is SMNVEV (reference sequence). The CDR3 spells CASSPGQGASEQYF. The CDR3 coding sequence is TGTGCCAGCAGTCCGGGACAGGGGGCGAGCGAGCAGTACTTC.

The chain combines TRBV6-1 with TRBJ1-3; D might be TRBD1 (5 bases). The CDR3 spans 14 residues. V lost 3 bases to trimming and J lost 2 bases, with 8 bases between them. Germline CDR1 reads MNHNS; CDR2 reads SASEGT. The CDR3 sequence: CASSEKGTGNTIYF. In DNA form, the CDR3 reads TGTGCCAGCAGTGAGAAGGGGACTGGAAACACCATATATTTT.

The CDR3 coding sequence is TGTGCCAGCAGCTTAGGGGCCAGGACTAGCGGGGGGAGTGAGCAGTTCTTC. Residues: CASSLGARTSGGSEQFF. The V and J genes are TRBV7-9 and TRBJ2-1; 14 positions agree with TRBD2. V lost 1 base to trimming and J lost 9 bases; unmatched junction nucleotides: 8. The length of the CDR3 is 17 residues. Per germline, CDR1 SEHNR and CDR2 FQNEAQ (reference sequence).